This T cell receptor (beta chain) comes out of a study of cytomegalovirus exposure and HLA in healthy donors (dated by TCRdb to about 2017). Concerning the study at large: According to an earlier analysis of a few hundred of the donors, roughly 180 million T cells yielded roughly 110 million unique TCR beta sequences and approximately 300 Gb of sequence data. In the later analysis, no new phenotypic data were used to find candidate immune exposures; instead, reliance was placed on TCR beta sequences and their occurrence across donors. In an earlier analysis of a few hundred of the donors, high-throughput TCR beta sequencing was used to judge whether each TCR beta V gene segment behaved as functional or pseudogenic. Because of strong linkage in the cohort, roughly five DR-DQ haplotypes were treated as single units for association and clustering. On average, roughly 250,000 unique TCR beta nucleotide sequences were sequenced per donor among 398 genotyped donors of the cohort, with roughly 18% of those sequences being non-productive. Every repertoire in the discovery cohort had been generated on one and the same sequencing platform. The genetic ancestry cluster associated with self-reported Caucasian donors included 81% of the roughly 410 genotyped donors. The number of typed donors differed by locus: about 629-640 for A, B, C, DRB1 and DQB1; 500 to 550 for DQA1; some 590 for DPA1; and about 450 for DPB1. To predict cytomegalovirus infection status, the study combined high-throughput TCR immunosequencing, statistical association of individual TCRs with disease status, and machine learning. A separate validation cohort of over a hundred different subjects was used in addition to the roughly 720-subject first cohort. The study aimed to test whether cataloging public T cell receptors could reveal signatures of past pathogen exposure. In a later analysis, previously published TCR beta repertoires from 670 or so donors were re-analyzed and high-resolution HLA genotyping was added so that TCR occurrence patterns could be studied. HLA typing covered class I and class II loci at four-digit resolution. The study profiled the T cell repertoires of some 610 subjects by immunosequencing and related them to cytomegalovirus serostatus. An early release covering 550 to 700 HLA-typed donors comprised approximately 300 gigabases of sequencing data and roughly 86 million unique TCR sequences. A later genetic analysis used genome-wide SNP genotypes for about 65% of the 666 donors, treating that subset as a discovery cohort. Donor age, sex, ethnicity and CMV serostatus were compiled alongside the repertoire data.

Counted from cysteine to phenylalanine, this CDR3 has 17 amino acids. Only the CDR3 DNA stays, 51 bases, in frame from base 1. The junction shows trimming of 5 bases on V and 4 bases on J, and the gene matches do not reach 11 bases of it. The germline V gene (reference sequence) specifies LNHDA as CDR1 and SQIVND as CDR2. Beyond this particular receptor, the publication reports: In an earlier analysis of some 550 of the donors, most TCR beta V segments were observed in productive rearrangements about 90% or about 30% of the time, broadly matching IMGT annotations. The study listed 164 TCR beta chains as associated with cytomegalovirus. A few of the identified cytomegalovirus-associated TCR beta chains were confirmed in vitro to be specific for cytomegalovirus antigens. Most TCR sequences were observed very rarely across donors, whereas some public TCRs were present in many individuals. A later genetic analysis reported fewer N-insertions in productive TCRs among donors in an Asian-associated ancestry cluster than the roughly 620-donor mean. In a later analysis, HLA-associated TCR beta chains showed more clonal expansion and lower generation probabilities than non-associated chains that were equally common. A further reported finding was that TCR beta sequences accurately predicted the HLA-A and HLA-B alleles for most subjects in the first cohort. The sequencing pipeline was judged likely to have produced a cluster of highly shared sequence variants as a technical artifact. Some IMGT-functional V segments, including TRBV6-2 and TRBV6-3, could not be distinguished by the 87-base-pair reads and were therefore excluded. The cohort was sequenced for TCR beta chains only, and without alpha or paired-chain data the features that could be detected were limited. Roughly uniform sequencing depth across donors was assumed in presence/absence analyses, although this assumption may not hold. Linkage disequilibrium might explain the correlated functional status among segregating V segments, but an unknown experimental factor could not be ruled out. Specific HLA alleles were associated with 15,000 to 20,000 TCR beta sequences at a false discovery rate of 0.05 in a later analysis. Because HLA typing was missing for some donors at each locus, association tests included only the typed subset. The classifier was reported to diagnose cytomegalovirus status with high specificity and sensitivity in both the original cohort and the validation cohort. A later analysis reported that several top co-occurrence clusters appeared linked to parvovirus B19, influenza, CMV and Epstein-Barr virus. In a later analysis, most CMV-associated TCR beta chains were found to appear HLA-restricted, with HLA associations seemingly driven largely by CMV exposure. In a later analysis, the rate of TCR association differed among HLA loci, with DRB1 alleles having the most associated TCRs and HLA-C alleles having the fewest. When HLA alleles, especially DR and DQ, strongly co-occurred, attributing TCR associations to individual alleles was difficult. V-gene and J-gene trimming of TCR beta chains was associated with a missense DCLRE1C variant in a later genetic analysis, and the association was replicated in an independent cohort. Because counts were too low, 15 to 20 rarely observed V segments, including chromosome 9 orphons, were excluded from the earlier analysis of around 590 of the donors. According to the authors, the approach could potentially be generalized to other disease states and immunological phenotypes. For the cohort, immune exposure information was limited to CMV serostatus.

The cohort consisted of 666 healthy bone marrow donors. At the time of sampling, every cohort member was nominally healthy, though immune exposures that went unrecorded were likely present. The donor was CMV seropositive and was included in the group of almost 300 seropositive cohort members. A peripheral blood sample was collected from each donor, and TCR beta sequencing was performed on peripheral blood mononuclear cells. Genomic DNA extraction from the blood cell samples was performed with the Qiagen DNeasy Blood Extraction Kit. In the case of this clone: What this receptor recognizes is not known. No much larger clone exists at a distance of one base, and base qualities are not known.

Library preparation was by the immunoSEQ multiplex PCR assay. For the multiplex PCR, a mixture combining 60 forward primers for TCR Vbeta segments and 13 reverse primers for TCR Jbeta segments was used. A multiplex PCR assay on genomic DNA amplified the CDR3 region of rearranged TCR beta genes. On the Illumina HiSeq System, the amplified TCR beta libraries were sequenced as 87-base-pair reads. From the authors' description of their analysis: A later analysis tallied 75 million to 95 million unique TCR beta chains across the 610 or so repertoires, and roughly 11 million of those chains were shared by two or more donors. To remove PCR and sequencing errors, raw reads were error-corrected and collapsed into unique sequences using a nearest-neighbor algorithm that merged closely related sequences. Alignment of CDR3 sequences to IMGT reference sequences was used to assign V, D and J gene segments. For a sequence to be retained, a match of at least six nucleotides to both a V gene segment and a J gene segment was required. A rearrangement counted as productive if the CDR3 had no stop codons and remained in frame with V and J, and every other rearrangement counted as non-productive. CDR3 was defined by IMGT convention, running from the second conserved V-encoded cysteine to the conserved J-encoded phenylalanine. The earlier analysis of some 550 of the donors excluded any sequence lacking an unambiguous match to a single V gene segment. An earlier analysis of approximately 590 of the donors classified V segments as functional when productive rearrangements were above 56.7% and as segregating when the standard deviation between donors was above 5%. A statistical classification framework was built to diagnose cytomegalovirus status from the catalog of TCR beta chain sequences. In a later analysis, V and J genes were assigned by comparing TCR nucleotide sequences against IMGT/GENE-DB human TR gene sequences. In a later analysis, CDR3 sequences and most-parsimonious VDJ recombination scenarios were assigned using the TCRdist pipeline. A later analysis defined each TCR beta chain by its CDR3 amino acid sequence plus V-gene family, and excluded reads lacking a unique V-gene family. In a later analysis, 450 to 600 highly shared, low-generation-probability nucleotide sequences were removed to address suspected cross-contamination and a sequencing artifact. For each public chain, a later analysis derived a clonal expansion index from normalized ranks of inferred template counts within each repertoire. In a later analysis, generation probabilities were computed with a VDJ recombination model fitted to out-of-frame rearrangements, and the resulting probabilities were checked against IGoR. Hypergeometric tests were used in a later analysis to score TCR-TCR, TCR-HLA and TCR-CMV co-occurrence, with a repertoire-size bias correction applied to the TCR pairs. A later analysis estimated false discovery rates by permuting HLA or CMV assignments 20 times. In a later analysis, co-occurring TCRs were grouped with DBSCAN, and TCRdist sequence similarity was added when clustering was performed within HLA-allele-positive subsets. For co-occurrence clustering, repertoires with fewer than 30,000 or more than 120,000 public chains were excluded, along with several repertoires with anomalous nucleotide sharing. TCRdb limited this immuneACCESS table to in-frame rearrangements with V and J called. A share of clones is missing; checked studies link under half to unresolved V genes, and the rest is unexplained. The D gene and trimming were derived from the DNA, and the V and J assignments and clone size from that table. Present in this sample are 150,000 or so clones, 75% to 80% of which were seen just once. About 1% of the sample lies in the top ten.

The clonotype comes from a woman in her forties or fifties in good health and CMV-seropositive. Source material: PBMCs. The chain is assembled from TRBV19 and TRBJ2-1; 10 middle bases align to TRBD2. The DNA is TGTGCCAGTAGTCCGGCCAGACTAGCGGGTCCTTACAATGAGCAGTTCTTC. This codes for CASSPARLAGPYNEQFF.